This is a list of T cell receptor beta chains from one sample in a study of cytomegalovirus exposure and HLA in healthy donors. Repertoires were generated with immunoSEQ multiplex PCR, while TCRdb's copy carries only in-frame clones and drops some. In total, the table holds around 75,000 clones. Material for sequencing was PBMCs. Receptors were obtained from a woman between 55 and 75 years old in good health and CMV-seronegative. The CDR3 runs from the conserved cysteine through the conserved F or W.

v_call,j_call,cdr3_aa
TRBV7-6,TRBJ1-6,CASSPGTPHNSPLHF
TRBV2,TRBJ2-3,CASSDGRGGTDTQYF
TRBV6-4,TRBJ1-4,CASRNPGTAPPLETNEKLFF
TRBV7-2,TRBJ2-7,CASSSNSYEQYF
TRBV19,TRBJ2-7,CASSIALAREQYF
TRBV28,TRBJ1-1,CASSLLASGDQTWDWRTEAFF
TRBV7-9,TRBJ2-3,CASSLSLSGATDTQYF
TRBV2,TRBJ1-4,CASWGRPNEKLFF
TRBV5-4,TRBJ2-5,CASSLVGSTETQYF
TRBV10-2,TRBJ1-4,CASSEEGAGLGEKLFF
TRBV28,TRBJ1-2,CASSDTTGADGYTF
TRBV13,TRBJ2-7,CASSFSRGKAYEQYF
TRBV7-9,TRBJ2-1,CASSPTLRGPSYNEQFF
TRBV6-5,TRBJ1-3,CASSFGQGTGNTIYF
TRBV9,TRBJ2-1,CASSLGAQIAGGHIIHEQFF
TRBV7-7,TRBJ1-4,CASSLGQGSEELFF
TRBV19,TRBJ2-1,CASSMVLPHEQFF
TRBV19,TRBJ2-3,CASSIEGVSTDTQYF
TRBV5-5,TRBJ2-5,CASRRLAPGETQYF
TRBV12-5,TRBJ2-3,CASGSPPGTSGDTQYF
TRBV4-1,TRBJ2-7,CASSQPGGAPYEQYF
TRBV18,TRBJ1-1,CASSPEAPAGEAFF
TRBV18,TRBJ2-7,CASSPPGREFYEQYF
TRBV18,TRBJ2-3,CASSQQTHGTDTQYF
TRBV4-1,TRBJ1-1,CASSQDKWSSMNTEAFF
TRBV27,TRBJ1-1,CASSLWGTGSFATFF
TRBV9,TRBJ1-2,CASKRDTSNYGYTF
TRBV4-2,TRBJ1-3,CASSRDRDGNTIYF
TRBV28,TRBJ1-1,CASNGQGDSGTEAFF
TRBV28,TRBJ2-7,CASSLGLALDEQYF
TRBV5-1,TRBJ2-3,CASSRQGGDTQYF
TRBV2,TRBJ1-1,CASSDRDSALEAFF
TRBV5-3,TRBJ2-7,CASGSRHYEQYF
TRBV7-9,TRBJ2-1,CASRATSGIASSSYNEQFF
TRBV16,TRBJ1-2,CASSQSQHGYTF
TRBV4-2,TRBJ1-2,CASSQEPTGDYGYTF
TRBV19,TRBJ1-5,CASSLQGPSELSNQPQHF
TRBV6-1,TRBJ1-5,CASSEERGQPQHF
TRBV19,TRBJ1-2,CASRPPRAANYGYTF
TRBV18,TRBJ2-7,CASSAAGTGVYEQYF
TRBV5-1,TRBJ2-5,CASSPGFSGGIGETQYF
TRBV4-1,TRBJ2-1,CASSQGGSAGRYEQFF
TRBV5-3,TRBJ2-5,CARSFLFGRAGETQYF
TRBV5-5,TRBJ2-5,CASSVLGTVKETQYF
TRBV7-9,TRBJ1-3,CASSQNRDSYSGNTIYF
TRBV10-1,TRBJ2-2,CASSELRQDFTDTGELFF
TRBV7-9,TRBJ2-2,CASSLLRGDTGELFF
TRBV5-8,TRBJ2-1,CASSATGSSYNEQFF
TRBV14,TRBJ2-3,CASSLTGSTDTQYF
TRBV7-7,TRBJ2-5,CASSPDRDETQYF
TRBV28,TRBJ1-3,CASSPNPRARRKSADSGNTIYF
TRBV2,TRBJ1-4,CASSGATGSNEKLFF
TRBV28,TRBJ1-2,CASSDRANYGYTF
TRBV6-6,TRBJ1-1,CASSFYPTGSNTEAFF